The 29 T cell receptor beta chains given below trace back to one sample, sequenced in a study of blood T cell repertoires in COVID-19. This table comes from immunoSEQ multiplex PCR, and its TCRdb copy is limited to in-frame clones, with some not included. The sample has some 150,000 clones, 75% to 85% seen once. The sequenced material came from peripheral blood. The receptors come from a man aged 60 to 69 with acute or convalescent COVID-19.

The chain has TRBV5-1 and TRBJ2-7; a possible D gene is TRBD2 (5 bases). The CDR3 runs to 13 residues. The germline V gene has CDR1 SGHRS and CDR2 YFSETQ. V was trimmed by 4 bases and J by 6 bases, leaving 14 bases between them. The CDR3 coding sequence is TGCGCCAGCAGCCAGTCCTTCCGGGGCGAGCAGTACTTC. Protein product: CASSQSFRGEQYF.

The J gene is TRBJ2-5, the V gene TRBV19; TRBD2 matches 8 bases. The J segment lost 5 bases and the V segment lost 3 bases, leaving 8 bases of the junction unmatched. Germline V gene data show CDR1 as LNHDA and CDR2 as SQIVND (reference sequence). The CDR3 spans 15 residues. CDR3 region: CASSIGREARETQYF. In nucleotides, the CDR3 is TGTGCCAGTAGTATCGGGCGGGAGGCGCGCGAGACCCAGTACTTC.

J is TRBJ1-2 and V is TRBV28, with 9 positions matching TRBD1. Germline CDR1 and CDR2: MDHEN and SYDVKM. V lost 6 bases to trimming and J lost 6 bases; unmatched junction nucleotides: 8. The CDR3 is 14 residues long. CDR3 amino acids: CASRTGGIFDGYTF. The CDR3 nucleotides are TGTGCCAGCAGAACAGGGGGCATCTTTGATGGCTACACCTTC.

The rearrangement links TRBV5-1 to TRBJ1-1; TRBD1 might be the D (6 bases). The CDR3 runs to 15 residues. Germline V gives CDR1 SGHRS, CDR2 YFSETQ. The V end lost 1 base, the J end lost 1 base, and 11 bases lay between the germline ends. The CDR3 DNA is TGCGCCAGCAGCTTGAATGGACAGTCGAACACTGAAGCTTTCTTT. Protein sequence: CASSLNGQSNTEAFF.

This chain links TRBV6-5 with TRBJ2-7; D might be TRBD2 (7 bases). Trimming left V 2 bases short and J 2 bases short, with 13 bases between. The CDR3 sequence is 15 residues long. In germline, CDR1 is MNHEY, CDR2 SVGAGI. The CDR3 DNA reads as TGTGCCAGCAGTTACGGGGGGGCCCACGCCTACGAGCAGTACTTC. Protein product: CASSYGGAHAYEQYF.

The table lists this clone with a count of one. V usage is TRBV11-2 and J usage is TRBJ1-4; no firm D call. Germline V gene sequence: CDR1 SGHAT, CDR2 FQNNGV. V was trimmed by 9 bases and J by 7 bases, leaving 15 bases between them. This CDR3 comprises 13 residues. CDR3 sequence reads: CASSSRFGEKLFF. DNA of the CDR3: TGTGCCAGTTCATCCAGGTTTGGTGAAAAACTGTTTTTT.

The chain uses TRBV19 and TRBJ2-5; 9 positions agree with TRBD2. The CDR3 contains 16 residues. CDR1 is LNHDA, CDR2 SQIVND, per germline (reference sequence). The trim removed 1 base at V and 2 bases at J, leaving 5 bases unmatched. Written as DNA, the CDR3 is TGTGCCAGTAGTATAGTGGCGGGAGGGCCACAAGAGACCCAGTACTTC. It specifies CASSIVAGGPQETQYF.

The chain couples TRBV9 to TRBJ2-5, with 9 bases that match TRBD2. The CDR3 sequence is 14 residues long. Germline CDR1 reads SGDLS; CDR2 reads YYNGEE. The junction had 6 bases not matched to a gene; V was cut back by 2 bases and J by 7 bases. The CDR3 coding sequence is TGTGCCAGCAGCGTCCTTAGCGGGAGCGGGACCCAGTACTTC. Encoded protein: CASSVLSGSGTQYF.

The chain recombines TRBV27 with TRBJ2-4; D may be TRBD2 (6 bases). CDR1 and CDR2 from the germline V gene are MNHEY and SMNVEV (reference sequence). The length of the CDR3 is 13 residues. Deletions cut 7 bases from V and 6 bases from J, with 13 bases between. DNA for the CDR3: TGTGCCAGCACCAAAAACGGGGGAAACATTCAGTACTTC. Translated, it gives CASTKNGGNIQYF.

The V and J genes are TRBV27 and TRBJ1-2; 9 positions agree with TRBD1. The germline V gene has CDR1 MNHEY and CDR2 SMNVEV (reference sequence). V lost 10 bases, J lost 8 bases, and 8 bases stayed unmatched. This CDR3 is 12 amino acids long. The CDR3 is CATLGTGIGYTF. The CDR3 bases are TGTGCCACCTTGGGGACAGGGATAGGCTACACCTTC.

The V gene is TRBV5-4, the J gene TRBJ1-1; 9 bases match TRBD1. The CDR3 extends over 14 amino acids. V lost 4 bases and J lost 7; bases outside the gene matches: 8. The V gene's germline CDR1 is SGHNT and CDR2 YYREEE (reference sequence). CDR3 loop: CASSHRDRVDEAFF. In DNA form, the CDR3 reads TGTGCCAGCAGCCACCGGGACAGGGTTGATGAAGCTTTCTTT. The complete variable domain, with remaining parts taken from reference TRBV5-4 and TRBJ1-1, reads ETGVTQSPTHLIKTRGQQVTLRCSSQSGHNTVSWYQQALGQGPQFIFQYYREEENGRGNFPPRFSGLQFPNYSSELNVNALELDDSALYLCASSHRDRVDEAFFGQGTRLTVV.

The chain couples TRBV29-1 to TRBJ1-2, with 8 bases lining up with TRBD1. Germline CDR1 is SQVTM and CDR2 is ANQGSEA. V lost 5 bases to trimming and J lost 0 bases; unmatched junction nucleotides: 5. The CDR3 consists of 14 residues. CDR3 sequence reads: CSVRGTGSNYGYTF. The DNA for the CDR3 is TGCAGCGTTCGAGGGACAGGTTCTAACTATGGCTACACCTTC.

In its sample, this clone was seen a few times. This chain joins TRBV9 and TRBJ1-2; 8 nucleotides match TRBD1. This CDR3 contains 14 residues. From germline, CDR1 is SGDLS and CDR2 YYNGEE. Trimming at V came to 3 bases and at J to 2 bases, leaving 3 bases not matched to a gene. In DNA, the CDR3 is TGTGCCAGCAGCGGGCGGACAGGGAACTATGGCTACACCTTC. It yields the protein CASSGRTGNYGYTF. Complete variable domain (other parts from reference TRBV9 and TRBJ1-2): DSGVTQTPKHLITATGQRVTLRCSPRSGDLSVYWYQQSLDQGLQFLIQYYNGEERAKGNILERFSAQQFPDLHSELNLSSLELGDSALYFCASSGRTGNYGYTFGSGTRLTVV.

V gene TRBV18 combines with J gene TRBJ2-1; 9 positions match TRBD2. With 0 bases clipped from V and 9 bases from J, the junction kept 6 bases outside the gene matches. The CDR3 has 15 amino acids. Per the germline V gene, CDR1 is KGHSH and CDR2 is LQKENI. CDR3 amino acids: CASSPPAGGPVEQFF. The CDR3 DNA is TGTGCCAGCTCACCACCGGCGGGAGGGCCTGTTGAGCAGTTCTTC.

The chain employs TRBV19 and TRBJ2-2, with 8 nucleotides matching TRBD1. The J segment lost 3 bases and the V segment lost 6 bases, leaving 6 bases of the junction unmatched. The CDR3 has 15 amino acids. Germline values: CDR1 LNHDA, CDR2 SQIVND (reference sequence). The CDR3 bases are TGTGCCAGTAGCCTCGGACAGGGAGACACCGGGGAGCTGTTTTTT. Its translation is CASSLGQGDTGELFF. Full variable domain (rest looked up from reference TRBV19 and TRBJ2-2): DGGITQSPKYLFRKEGQNVTLSCEQNLNHDAMYWYRQDPGQGLRLIYYSQIVNDFQKGDIAEGYSVSREKKESFPLTVTSAQKNPTAFYLCASSLGQGDTGELFFGEGSRLTVL.

V and J are TRBV6-2 or TRBV6-3 and TRBJ2-7; perhaps TRBD1 as D (6 bases). This CDR3 comprises 15 residues. Trimming took off 5 bases at V and 2 bases at J, with 16 bases between the two ends. Germline loops: CDR1 MNHEY, CDR2 SVGEGT. The CDR3 reads CASSLTGTPAYEQYF. In nucleotides, the CDR3 is TGTGCCAGCAGTCTCACCGGGACACCAGCCTACGAGCAGTACTTC.

The chain combines TRBV21-1 with TRBJ1-4; whether TRBD1, the table's D call, matches the DNA was not checked. TRBV21-1 has pseudogene status. The CDR3 is 15 residues long. The CDR3 loop reads CASSNQDRINEKLFF. The CDR3 bases are TGTGCCAGCAGCAACCAGGACAGGATAAATGAAAAACTGTTTTTT.

The J gene is TRBJ2-1, the V gene TRBV28, with 7 bases aligning to TRBD2. Germline V gene data show CDR1 as MDHEN and CDR2 as SYDVKM. The V segment lost 5 bases and the J segment 6 bases; nucleotides outside the gene matches: 7. The CDR3 is made up of 14 amino acids. The chain's CDR3 is CASSPPGRGNEQFF. CDR3 coding DNA: TGTGCCAGCAGTCCCCCAGGGAGGGGCAATGAGCAGTTCTTC.

This clone was picked up a small number of times. The gene calls are TRBV11-3 and TRBJ2-1; 14 bases map to TRBD2. Per germline, CDR1 SGHNT and CDR2 YENEEA. V lost 5 bases to trimming and J lost 12 bases; unmatched junction nucleotides: 9. The CDR3 is made up of 15 amino acids. The CDR3 DNA reads as TGTGCCAGCAGCCAGGGCGGGACTAGCGGGAGAGGGCAGTTCTTC. Protein: CASSQGGTSGRGQFF.

The genes are TRBV5-1 and TRBJ2-7, with 10 bases identical to TRBD1. Unmatched junction bases numbered 10, after V lost 0 bases and J lost 4 bases. There are 17 residues in the CDR3. The germline CDR1 and CDR2 sequences are SGHRS and YFSETQ. The CDR3 loop reads CASSLAPLGQGTYEQYF. CDR3 DNA sequence: TGCGCCAGCAGCTTGGCCCCTTTGGGACAGGGGACGTACGAGCAGTACTTC.

The chain is built from TRBV2 and TRBJ1-2; possible D gene TRBD1, 6 bases. Trimming removed 7 bases from V and 8 bases from J, with 23 bases in between. The CDR3 contains 15 residues. Germline V lookup: CDR1 SNHLY, CDR2 FYNNEI. The DNA of the CDR3 is TGTGCCAGCAACCCTAGTTTAGGGGGGGCTGGCGGCTACACCTTC. Translated, it gives CASNPSLGGAGGYTF. Based on the CDR3 plus reference TRBV2 and TRBJ1-2, the full variable domain is EPEVTQTPSHQVTQMGQEVILRCVPISNHLYFYWYRQILGQKVEFLVSFYNNEISEKSEIFDDQFSVERPDGSNFTLKIRSTKLEDSAMYFCASNPSLGGAGGYTFGSGTRLTVV.

Here the CDR3 DNA reads TGTGCCATGCAACCGGGACAACCTCAGAGCGGGAGCTCCTACAATGAGCAGTTCTTC. Its protein product is CAMQPGQPQSGSSYNEQFF. The chain has TRBV5-4 and TRBJ2-1; 8 nucleotides line up with TRBD2. V lost 9 bases and J lost 0; bases outside the gene matches: 20. Germline V gene lookup returns CDR1 SGHNT and CDR2 YYREEE (reference sequence). This CDR3 has 19 residues.

This chain joins TRBV6-1 and TRBJ2-3; 9 nucleotides match TRBD2. J gave up 2 bases and V 2 bases, and 8 bases lay outside the gene matches. CDR3 size: 17 residues. Germline V gene lookup returns CDR1 MNHNS and CDR2 SASEGT. This chain's CDR3 is CASSERAGGSYTDTQYF. CDR3 coding DNA: TGTGCCAGCAGTGAAAGGGCGGGGGGGTCGTACACAGATACGCAGTATTTT.

This clone appeared a few times. The chain uses TRBV6-2 or TRBV6-3 and TRBJ1-2, with TRBD1 as a possible D gene (5 bases). V lost 0 bases, J lost 8 bases, and 13 bases lay in between. CDR1 and CDR2 (germline): MNHEY, SVGEGT. This CDR3 region has 14 residues. CDR3 nucleotides: TGTGCCAGCAGTTACTCGGGGCTGACTGGAGGCTACACCTTC. Translated: CASSYSGLTGGYTF.

The V gene is TRBV10-3, the J gene TRBJ2-1, with 8 bases fitting TRBD2. The CDR3 is 15 amino acids. Looked up from germline, CDR1 is ENHRY and CDR2 is SYGVKD. After removal of 5 bases from V and 7 bases from J, the junction contained 10 bases not matched to a gene. Written as DNA, the CDR3 is TGTGCCATCAGTACACTAGCGGCTAGGGAGAATGAGCAGTTCTTC. This gives the protein CAISTLAARENEQFF.

This chain uses TRBV20-1 with TRBJ2-3; 13 bases line up with TRBD2. This CDR3 has 14 amino acids. V lost 3 bases to trimming and J lost 6 bases; unmatched junction nucleotides: 3. Germline values: CDR1 DFQATT, CDR2 SNEGSKA (reference sequence). Here the CDR3 DNA reads TGCAGTGCTAGTACTAGCGGGAGGGCCGATACGCAGTATTTT. Its protein product is CSASTSGRADTQYF.

This clone was found a few times. This rearrangement joins TRBV7-2 to TRBJ2-7, with TRBD2 matching over 14 bases. The ends lost 5 bases at V and 6 bases at J; junction bases unmatched: 6. The CDR3 is 15 residues long. CDR1 and CDR2 (germline): SGHTA, FQGNSA. CDR3 protein: CASSDRLAGGSEQYF. CDR3 nucleotides: TGTGCCAGCAGCGACAGACTAGCGGGAGGGAGCGAGCAGTACTTC.

The chain joins TRBV7-3 to TRBJ2-1, with D perhaps matching TRBD2 (6 bases). Germline V gives CDR1 SGHTA, CDR2 FQGTGA. This CDR3 region has 15 residues. The V gene lost 5 bases and the J gene lost 8 bases, with 19 bases spanning the gap. The CDR3 region is CASSRNSGPRYEQFF. CDR3 bases: TGTGCCAGCAGCAGAAATAGCGGTCCTAGATATGAGCAGTTCTTC.

The chain recombines TRBV7-2 with TRBJ1-2; weak D call: TRBD1 (5 bases). This CDR3 spans 14 amino acids. V lost 2 bases and J lost 6, with 13 bases in between. The germline V gene has CDR1 SGHTA and CDR2 FQGNSA. In DNA, the CDR3 is TGTGCCAGCAGCTTATTGGGACTTTCCGATGGCTACACCTTC. Its protein is CASSLLGLSDGYTF. The variable domain in full, completed from reference TRBV7-2 and TRBJ1-2, reads GAGVSQSPSNKVTEKGKDVELRCDPISGHTALYWYRQSLGQGLEFLIYFQGNSAPDKSGLPSDRFSAERTGGSVSTLTIQRTQQEDSAVYLCASSLLGLSDGYTFGSGTRLTVV.